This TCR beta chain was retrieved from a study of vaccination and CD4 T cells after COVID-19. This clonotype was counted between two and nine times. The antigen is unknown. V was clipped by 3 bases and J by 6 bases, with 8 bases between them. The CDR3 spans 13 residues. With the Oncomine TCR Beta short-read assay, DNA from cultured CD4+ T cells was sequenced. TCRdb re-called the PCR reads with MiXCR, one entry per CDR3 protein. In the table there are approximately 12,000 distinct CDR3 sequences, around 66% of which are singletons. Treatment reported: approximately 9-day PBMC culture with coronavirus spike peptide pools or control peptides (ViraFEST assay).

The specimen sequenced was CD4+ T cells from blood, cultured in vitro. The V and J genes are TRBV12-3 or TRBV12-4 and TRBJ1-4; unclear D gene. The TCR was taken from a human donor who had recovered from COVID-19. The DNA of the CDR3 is TGTGCCAGCAGTTTCTTAGAGGATGAAAAACTGTTTTTT. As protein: CASSFLEDEKLFF.